The sequence of this T cell receptor (beta chain) was determined in a study of blood T cell repertoires in COVID-19. Produced via immunoSEQ multiplex PCR; TCRdb's table is partial and in-frame only. The table lists roughly 120,000 clones, roughly 87% of them singletons. In germline, CDR1 is KGHSH, CDR2 LQKENI. The length of the CDR3 is 18 residues. Trimming stripped 0 bases from V and 1 base from J, with 13 bases between. The sample was peripheral blood. The chain has TRBV18 and TRBJ1-6; unclear D gene. This TCR was sampled from a human donor in a cohort sampled during active COVID-19. The CDR3 region has the DNA TGTGCCAGCTCACCACCGTTTGTGACACCATCCTATAATTCACCCCTCCACTTT. The encoded protein is CASSPPFVTPSYNSPLHF.